The TCR beta chain under discussion was sequenced for a study of blood T cell repertoires in COVID-19. This clone appeared a few times. Germline V CDR1 and CDR2: KGHDR, SFDVKD. J lost 2 bases, V lost 4 bases, and 10 bases had no gene match. The CDR3 is made up of 17 amino acids. Method: immunoSEQ multiplex PCR; TCRdb's copy keeps in-frame clones and lacks some. The sample has some 250,000 clones; around 86% are singletons. This TCR was recovered from a man aged 18 to 30 who had recovered from COVID-19. The sequenced material came from PBMCs or T cells enriched from blood (not recorded which). The chain carries TRBV24-1 and TRBJ2-3; TRBD2 agrees at 8 bases. DNA of the CDR3: TGTGCCACCAGTGACTTCGGACTAGCTGAGCCCACAGATACGCAGTATTTT. Translating it yields CATSDFGLAEPTDTQYF.